The present TCR beta chain was sequenced within a study of T cells in localized non-small cell lung cancer. The study, taken as a whole, reports: Uninvolved adjacent lung had more T cell clonality than any other tissue, topping tumor. Sequencing was limited to one tumor region, leaving the possibility of heterogeneity open.

Germline V CDR1 and CDR2: SGDLS, YYNGEE. This CDR3 comprises 14 residues. The V gene end was trimmed by 3 bases and the J gene end by 7 bases; junction bases not matched to a gene: 6. By sample share, this clone is large (0.1 to 1%). The antigen is not known. Samples of adjacent lung (free of atypia) were collected at least 2 cm from the tumor margin. Profiled with immunoSEQ multiplex PCR; TCRdb holds only in-frame clones, not every one. Of approximately 2,400 clones listed, under 25% are singletons. The chain carries TRBV9 and TRBJ2-1; 8 nucleotides line up with TRBD1. The sequences come from normal lung tissue next to the tumor, collected before any cancer treatment. The origin of this receptor is a man aged 35 to 70 with stage I squamous cell lung carcinoma. The CDR3 DNA is TGTGCCAGCAGCGACGACAGGGGACAAAATGAGCAGTTCTTC. As protein: CASSDDRGQNEQFF.